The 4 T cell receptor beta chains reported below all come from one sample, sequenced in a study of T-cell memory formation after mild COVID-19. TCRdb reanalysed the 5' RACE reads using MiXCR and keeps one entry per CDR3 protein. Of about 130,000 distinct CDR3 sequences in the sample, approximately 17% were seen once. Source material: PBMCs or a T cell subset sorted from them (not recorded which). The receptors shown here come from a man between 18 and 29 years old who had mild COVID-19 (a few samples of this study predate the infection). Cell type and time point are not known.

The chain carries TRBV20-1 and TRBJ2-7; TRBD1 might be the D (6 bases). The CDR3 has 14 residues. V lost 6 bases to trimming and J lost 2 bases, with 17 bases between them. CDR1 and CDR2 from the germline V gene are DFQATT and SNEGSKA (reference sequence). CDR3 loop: CSAPNREFPYEQYF. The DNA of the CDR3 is TGCAGTGCGCCCAACAGGGAATTTCCCTACGAGCAGTACTTC.

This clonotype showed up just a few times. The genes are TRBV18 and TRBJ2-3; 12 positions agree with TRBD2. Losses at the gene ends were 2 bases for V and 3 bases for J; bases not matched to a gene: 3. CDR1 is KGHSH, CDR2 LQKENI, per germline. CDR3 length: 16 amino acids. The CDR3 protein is CASSPTGLAGTDTQYF. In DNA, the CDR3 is TGTGCCAGCTCACCAACCGGACTAGCGGGGACAGATACGCAGTATTTT.

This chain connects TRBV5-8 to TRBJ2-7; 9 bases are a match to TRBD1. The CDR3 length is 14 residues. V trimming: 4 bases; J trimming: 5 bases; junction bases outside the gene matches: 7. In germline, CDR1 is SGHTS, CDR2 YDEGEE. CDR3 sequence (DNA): TGTGCCAGCAGCCCCTGGACAGGGGTACACGAGCAGTACGTC. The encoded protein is CASSPWTGVHEQYV.

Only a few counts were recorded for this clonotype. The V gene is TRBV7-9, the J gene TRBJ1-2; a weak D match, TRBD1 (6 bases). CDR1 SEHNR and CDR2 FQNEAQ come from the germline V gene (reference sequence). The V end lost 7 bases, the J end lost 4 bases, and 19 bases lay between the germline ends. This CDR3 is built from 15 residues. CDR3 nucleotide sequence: TGTGCCAGCACCACCAGGGGCGGCAGCCTCTATGGCTACACCTTC. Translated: CASTTRGGSLYGYTF.